This TCR beta chain was captured in a study of T cells in Graves' hyperthyroidism and ophthalmopathy (dated by TCRdb to the late 2010s). For context, the study as a whole: Peripheral blood samples were taken at the time of initial diagnosis, prior to any treatment. The study also compared thyroid tissue and blood T-cell repertoires from about 6 Graves' hyperthyroidism patients. For training and testing, the roughly 93 patients in the discovery cohort were randomly divided in a 7:3 ratio. TCR Vbeta CDR3 sequencing of approximately 140 peripheral blood samples (approximately 44 ophthalmopathy, some 75 hyperthyroidism and some 17 progressor patients) is reported in the paper. TCR V-J signatures able to tell the groups apart were searched for in a discovery cohort of 100 patients, of whom over 40 had Graves' ophthalmopathy and about 60 had stable Graves' hyperthyroidism. Prospective prediction of ophthalmopathy was tested in an independent validation cohort of 18 to 20 hyperthyroidism patients and 15 to 17 patients who later progressed to ophthalmopathy. Following sampling, methimazole starting at 30 mg daily was given to hyperthyroidism patients, and high-dose intravenous methylprednisolone was given to ophthalmopathy patients. General study outcomes and caveats: In validation, progression to ophthalmopathy was predicted by the model with roughly 69% sensitivity and 72.22% specificity, a median of about 6.8 months before onset. A model built on a 13 V-J signature distinguished ophthalmopathy from stable hyperthyroidism, reaching 85% to 90% sensitivity and approximately 83% specificity in cross-validation and 80%/75% in testing. Sample size was not statistically predetermined, and investigators were not blinded to group allocation. Most expanded thyroid clonotypes (frequency above 0.001) were also detected in blood, suggesting blood repertoires may reflect thyroid immune responses.

This clonotype was found many times. What antigen it recognizes has not been identified. No much larger clonotype is one base removed from it; base qualities were not supplied. V is pared back by 6 bases and J by 0 bases, with 11 bases lying between the germline termini. CDR1 and CDR2, per the germline V gene, are MDHEN and SYDVKM. The CDR3, from cysteine to phenylalanine, totals 15 residues. The sequence is cut down to CDR3 DNA, 45 bases in frame from base 1. Ophthalmopathy patients had moderately to severely active disease, Clinical Activity Score of at least 3, NOSPECS grade of at least 4, and duration under 3 months. The study excluded patients with uncontrolled infections, other autoimmune diseases, pregnancy or lactation. Diagnoses relied on clinical symptoms, serum thyroxine and TRAb, thyroid ultrasound and orbital computed tomography. PBMCs were isolated from approximately 10 ml of fresh peripheral blood by Ficoll-Paque density gradient centrifugation. Total RNA was extracted with Trizol reagent, and quality was checked on an Agilent 2100 Bioanalyzer.

The TCR beta CDR3 regions were amplified from the RNA transcripts. The TCR CDR3 was subjected to a first round of RT-PCR using the HTBI primer set and the Qiagen OneStep RT-PCR kit. Libraries were constructed in a second round of multiplex PCR, after which size selection and purification were carried out. Paired-end sequencing of the libraries was performed with 100 bp reads on an Illumina HiSeq2000. As for how the authors treated the data: Raw data were processed with SOAPnuke, discarding reads with adapters, uncalled bases, mean Phred below 15, or no exact constant-primer or identifier match. COPE v1.2.5 was used to merge the high-quality paired reads, and each unique nucleotide sequence was defined as a clonotype. MiTCR v1.1 was used to align clonotypes to the IMGT TRBV, TRBD and TRBJ reference segments. The analysis was restricted to V-J combinations with a frequency above 0.0001, which together covered 99% to 99.2% of the repertoires. A TCS score was defined as the ratio of F50 (clonal expansion) to E x V (chaos), with BLOSUM62-based TCRdist applied between CDR3 peptides within each V-J. Welch's t-statistics and random forest reduced 450 to 600 V-J features to 13, which were used in a naive Bayes classifier (R e1071). TCRdb trimmed public reads at Q25 via fastp, called clones via MiXCR and kept in-frame beta chains. Rows matching on CDR3 protein sequence are summarized as one entry with the most common DNA and genes. None of the V and J calls come from the authors' own analysis; TCRdb made them. This sample has about 350,000 distinct CDR3 sequences in its table, and roughly 18% of those were observed once. Around 15% of the sample rests with the top ten.

Sequenced: blood. The receptor was isolated from a woman in her 40s with Graves' ophthalmopathy. The chain employs TRBV28 and TRBJ2-2; no confident D gene assignment can be made. The CDR3 reads CASRAGPSNTGELFF. The base sequence is TGTGCCAGCAGGGCCGGCCCATCGAACACCGGGGAGCTGTTTTTT.